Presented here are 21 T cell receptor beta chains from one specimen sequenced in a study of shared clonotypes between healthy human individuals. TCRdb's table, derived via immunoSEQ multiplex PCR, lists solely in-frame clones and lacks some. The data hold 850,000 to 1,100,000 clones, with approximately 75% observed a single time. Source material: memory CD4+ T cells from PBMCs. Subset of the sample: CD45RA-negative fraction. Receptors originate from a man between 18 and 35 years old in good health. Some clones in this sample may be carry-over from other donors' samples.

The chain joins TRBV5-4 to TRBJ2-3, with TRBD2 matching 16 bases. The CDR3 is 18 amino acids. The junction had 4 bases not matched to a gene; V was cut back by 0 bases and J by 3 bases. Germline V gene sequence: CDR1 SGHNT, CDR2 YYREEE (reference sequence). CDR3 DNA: TGTGCCAGCAGCTTGGAGGGACTAGCGGGAGGGTTAACAGATACGCAGTATTTT. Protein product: CASSLEGLAGGLTDTQYF.

CDR3 DNA sequence: TGTGCCAGCAGCTTAGTGAGGACACGCGCCAGTATCGAGCAGTTCTTC. Residues: CASSLVRTRASIEQFF. The chain links TRBV7-9 to TRBJ2-1, with a tentative D call TRBD1 (5 bases). Germline CDR1 SEHNR, CDR2 FQNEAQ (reference sequence). The CDR3 has 16 amino acids. Deletions cut 1 base from V and 10 bases from J, with 20 bases between.

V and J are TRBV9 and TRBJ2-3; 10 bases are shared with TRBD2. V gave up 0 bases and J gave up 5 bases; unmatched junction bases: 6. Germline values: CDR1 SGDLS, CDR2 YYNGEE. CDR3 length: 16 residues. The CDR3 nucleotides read TGTGCCAGCAGCGTAGGGAGCGGGAGGGCCCTAGATACGCAGTATTTT. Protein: CASSVGSGRALDTQYF. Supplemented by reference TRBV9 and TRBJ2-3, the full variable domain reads DSGVTQTPKHLITATGQRVTLRCSPRSGDLSVYWYQQSLDQGLQFLIQYYNGEERAKGNILERFSAQQFPDLHSELNLSSLELGDSALYFCASSVGSGRALDTQYFGPGTRLTVL.

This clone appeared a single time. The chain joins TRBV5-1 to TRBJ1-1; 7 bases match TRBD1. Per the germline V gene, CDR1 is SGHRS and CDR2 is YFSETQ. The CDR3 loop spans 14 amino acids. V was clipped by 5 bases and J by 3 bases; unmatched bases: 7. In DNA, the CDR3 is TGCGCCAGCAGATATTCAGGGGGGGACACTGAAGCTTTCTTT. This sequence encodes CASRYSGGDTEAFF.

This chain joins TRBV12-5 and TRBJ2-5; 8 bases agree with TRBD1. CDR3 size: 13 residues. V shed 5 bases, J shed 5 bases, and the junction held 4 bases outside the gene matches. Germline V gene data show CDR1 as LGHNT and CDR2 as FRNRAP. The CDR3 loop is CASGLTGVETQYF. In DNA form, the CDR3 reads TGTGCTAGTGGTCTGACAGGGGTTGAGACCCAGTACTTC.

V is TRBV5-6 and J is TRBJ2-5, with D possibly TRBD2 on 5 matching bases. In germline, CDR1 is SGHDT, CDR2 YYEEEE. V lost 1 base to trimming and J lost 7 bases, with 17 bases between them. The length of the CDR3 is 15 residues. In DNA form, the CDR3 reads TGTGCCAGCAGCTTGAGGCAGGACGGTGGAGGGACCCAGTACTTC. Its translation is CASSLRQDGGGTQYF. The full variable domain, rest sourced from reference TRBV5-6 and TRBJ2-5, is DAGVTQSPTHLIKTRGQQVTLRCSPKSGHDTVSWYQQALGQGPQFIFQYYEEEERQRGNFPDRFSGHQFPNYSSELNVNALLLGDSALYLCASSLRQDGGGTQYFGPGTRLLVL.

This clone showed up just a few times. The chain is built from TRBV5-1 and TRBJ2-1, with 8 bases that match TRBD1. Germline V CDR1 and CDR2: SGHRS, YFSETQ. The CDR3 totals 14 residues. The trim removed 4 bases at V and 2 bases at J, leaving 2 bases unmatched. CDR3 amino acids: CASSGQGPYNEQFF. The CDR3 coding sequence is TGCGCCAGCAGCGGACAGGGACCCTACAATGAGCAGTTCTTC.

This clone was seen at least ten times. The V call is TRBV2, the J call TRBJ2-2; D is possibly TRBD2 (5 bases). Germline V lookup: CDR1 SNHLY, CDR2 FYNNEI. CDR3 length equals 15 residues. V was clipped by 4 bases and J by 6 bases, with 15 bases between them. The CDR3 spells CASSARPWRAGELFF. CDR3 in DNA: TGTGCCAGCAGTGCGAGACCTTGGCGGGCCGGGGAGCTGTTTTTT. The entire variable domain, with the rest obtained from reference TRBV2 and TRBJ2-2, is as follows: EPEVTQTPSHQVTQMGQEVILRCVPISNHLYFYWYRQILGQKVEFLVSFYNNEISEKSEIFDDQFSVERPDGSNFTLKIRSTKLEDSAMYFCASSARPWRAGELFFGEGSRLTVL.

The CDR3 DNA follows: TGTGCCAGCAGCCAAGTTGGGTCCCTACAGGGGGCCAAGTACTTC. Its protein is CASSQVGSLQGAKYF. The chain employs TRBV14 and TRBJ2-5; the match to TRBD1 covers 9 bases. The CDR3 spans 15 residues. From germline, CDR1 is SGHDN and CDR2 FVKESK. With 1 base clipped from V and 12 bases from J, the junction kept 12 bases outside the gene matches.

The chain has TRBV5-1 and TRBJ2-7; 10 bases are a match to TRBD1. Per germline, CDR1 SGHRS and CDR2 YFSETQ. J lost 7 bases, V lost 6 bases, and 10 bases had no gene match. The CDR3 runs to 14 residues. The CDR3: CASKAWTGGSEQYF. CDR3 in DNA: TGCGCCAGCAAAGCGTGGACAGGGGGTTCGGAGCAGTACTTC.

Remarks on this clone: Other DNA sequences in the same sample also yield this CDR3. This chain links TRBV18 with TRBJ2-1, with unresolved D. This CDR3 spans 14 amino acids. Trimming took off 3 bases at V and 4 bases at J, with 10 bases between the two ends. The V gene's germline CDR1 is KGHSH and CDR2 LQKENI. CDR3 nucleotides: TGTGCCAGCTCACCTCAGAGGAGTTACAATGAGCAGTTCTTC. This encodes CASSPQRSYNEQFF.

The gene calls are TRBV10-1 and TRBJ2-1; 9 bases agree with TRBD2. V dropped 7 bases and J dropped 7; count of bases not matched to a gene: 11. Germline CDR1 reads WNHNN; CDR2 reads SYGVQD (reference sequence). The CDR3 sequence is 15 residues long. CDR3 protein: CASKERREGQNEQFF. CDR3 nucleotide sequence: TGCGCCAGCAAGGAGAGGCGGGAGGGCCAGAATGAGCAGTTCTTC.

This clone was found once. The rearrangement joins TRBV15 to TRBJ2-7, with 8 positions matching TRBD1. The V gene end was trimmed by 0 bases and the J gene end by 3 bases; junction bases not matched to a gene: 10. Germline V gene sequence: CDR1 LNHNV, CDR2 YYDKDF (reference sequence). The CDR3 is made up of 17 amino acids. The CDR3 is CATSRDPTGTGVYEQYF. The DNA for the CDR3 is TGTGCCACCAGCAGAGACCCAACCGGGACAGGTGTCTACGAGCAGTACTTC.

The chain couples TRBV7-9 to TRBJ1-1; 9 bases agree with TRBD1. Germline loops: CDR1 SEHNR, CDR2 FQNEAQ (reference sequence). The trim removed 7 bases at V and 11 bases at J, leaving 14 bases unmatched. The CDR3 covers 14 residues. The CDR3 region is CASTPNTGTGKAFF. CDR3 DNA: TGTGCCAGCACCCCCAATACCGGGACAGGGAAGGCTTTCTTT.

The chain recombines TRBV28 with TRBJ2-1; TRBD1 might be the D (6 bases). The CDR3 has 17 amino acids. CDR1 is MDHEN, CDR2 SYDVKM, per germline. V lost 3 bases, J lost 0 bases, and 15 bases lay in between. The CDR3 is CASSFFSPGDSYNEQFF. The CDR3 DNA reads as TGTGCCAGCAGTTTCTTCAGTCCAGGGGACTCCTACAATGAGCAGTTCTTC.

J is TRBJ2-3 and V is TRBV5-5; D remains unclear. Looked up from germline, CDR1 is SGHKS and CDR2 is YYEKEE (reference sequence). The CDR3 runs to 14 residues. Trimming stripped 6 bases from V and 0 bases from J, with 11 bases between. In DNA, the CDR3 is TGTGCCAGCACGTTGCGCGGTAGCACAGATACGCAGTATTTT. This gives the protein CASTLRGSTDTQYF.

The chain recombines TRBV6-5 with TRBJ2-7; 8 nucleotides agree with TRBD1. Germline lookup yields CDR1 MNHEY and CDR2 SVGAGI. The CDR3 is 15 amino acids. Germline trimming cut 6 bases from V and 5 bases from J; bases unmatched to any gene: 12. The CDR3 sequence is CASRGLGVRGHEQYF. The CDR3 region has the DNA TGTGCCAGCAGAGGGCTCGGAGTCAGGGGGCACGAGCAGTACTTC.

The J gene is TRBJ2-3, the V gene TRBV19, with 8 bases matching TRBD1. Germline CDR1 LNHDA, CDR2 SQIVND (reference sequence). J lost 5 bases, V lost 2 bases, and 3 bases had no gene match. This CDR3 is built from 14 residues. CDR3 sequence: CASSIQGARDTQYF. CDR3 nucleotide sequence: TGTGCCAGTAGTATACAGGGGGCTAGAGATACGCAGTATTTT.

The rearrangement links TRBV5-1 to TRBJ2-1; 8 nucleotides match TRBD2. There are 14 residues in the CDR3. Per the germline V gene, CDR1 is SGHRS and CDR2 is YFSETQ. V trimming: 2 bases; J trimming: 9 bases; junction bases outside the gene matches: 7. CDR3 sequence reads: CASSFREGRFEQFF. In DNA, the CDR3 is TGCGCCAGCAGCTTCCGGGAGGGCCGATTTGAGCAGTTCTTC.

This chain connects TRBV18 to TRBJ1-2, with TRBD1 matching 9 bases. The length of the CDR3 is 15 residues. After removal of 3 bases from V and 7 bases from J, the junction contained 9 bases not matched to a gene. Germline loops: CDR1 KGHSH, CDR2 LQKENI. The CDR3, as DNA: TGTGCCAGCTCACCCAACCGGGACAGGGCCGGTGGCTACACCTTC. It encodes CASSPNRDRAGGYTF.

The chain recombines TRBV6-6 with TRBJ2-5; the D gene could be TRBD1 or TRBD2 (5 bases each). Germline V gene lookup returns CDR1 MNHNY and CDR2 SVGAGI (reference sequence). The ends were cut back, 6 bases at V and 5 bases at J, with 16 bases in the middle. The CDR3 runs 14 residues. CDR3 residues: CASRPGTLRETQYF. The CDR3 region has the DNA TGTGCCAGCAGACCCGGGACCCTTAGGGAGACCCAGTACTTC.